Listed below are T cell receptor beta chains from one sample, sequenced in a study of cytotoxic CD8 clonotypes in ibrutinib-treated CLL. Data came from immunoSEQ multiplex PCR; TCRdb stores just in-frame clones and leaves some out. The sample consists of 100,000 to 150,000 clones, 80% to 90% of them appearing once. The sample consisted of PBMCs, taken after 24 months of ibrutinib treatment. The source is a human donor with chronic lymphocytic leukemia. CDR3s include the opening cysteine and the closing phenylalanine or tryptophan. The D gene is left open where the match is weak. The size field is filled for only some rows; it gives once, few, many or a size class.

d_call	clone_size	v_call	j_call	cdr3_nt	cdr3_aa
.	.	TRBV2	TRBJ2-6	TGTGCCAGCAGTCAGGAGGGGTCTGGGGCCAACGTCCTGACTTTC	CASSQEGSGANVLTF
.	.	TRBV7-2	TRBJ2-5	TGTGCCAGCAGCCTTAATCAAGAGACCCAGTACTTC	CASSLNQETQYF
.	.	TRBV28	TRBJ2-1	TGTGCCAGCAGCCCCATAGCGCCAAATGAGCAGTTCTTC	CASSPIAPNEQFF
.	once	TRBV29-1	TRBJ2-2	TGCAGCGTTTCTGGAAGTTGGCCGGGTGCCGGGGAGCTGTTTTTT	CSVSGSWPGAGELFF
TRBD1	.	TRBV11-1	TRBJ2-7	TGTGCCAGCAGTTCCCGACAGGGACCCTACGAGCAGTACTTC	CASSSRQGPYEQYF
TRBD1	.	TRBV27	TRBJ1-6	TGTGCCAGCAGTTTATCGCCGGGACAGGGGTCCTATAATTCACCCCTCCACTTT	CASSLSPGQGSYNSPLHF
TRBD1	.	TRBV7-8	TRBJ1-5	TGTGCCAGCAGCTCCGACAGGGGTGGTCAGCCCCAGCATTTT	CASSSDRGGQPQHF
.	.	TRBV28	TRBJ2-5	TGTGCCAGCACCAAGTTTGGCGTTCGGGAGACCCAGTACTTC	CASTKFGVRETQYF
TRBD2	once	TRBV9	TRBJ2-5	TGTGCCAGCAGTCCTCCCCGGACGGGAGGGCAAGAGACCCAGTACTTC	CASSPPRTGGQETQYF
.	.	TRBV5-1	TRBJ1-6	TGCGCCAGCAGGGATACCGATGGGGGTTCACCCCTCCACTTT	CASRDTDGGSPLHF
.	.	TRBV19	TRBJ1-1	TGTGCCAGTAGTATAGATAGACAAATGAACACTGAAGCTTTCTTT	CASSIDRQMNTEAFF
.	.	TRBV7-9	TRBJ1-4	TGTGCCAGCAGCCACGAGTATTGGGGAACTAATGAAAAACTGTTTTTT	CASSHEYWGTNEKLFF
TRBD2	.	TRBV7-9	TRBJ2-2	TGTGCCAGCAGCTTAATGTCTAGCGGGAGCGGGAACACCGGGGAGCTGTTTTTT	CASSLMSSGSGNTGELFF
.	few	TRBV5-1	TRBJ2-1	TGCGCCAGCAGCTTACAGGAGAGCGGTGAGCAGTTCTTC	CASSLQESGEQFF
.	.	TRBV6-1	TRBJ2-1	TGTGCCAGCACCATTAGCGGCTATGAGCAGTTCTTC	CASTISGYEQFF
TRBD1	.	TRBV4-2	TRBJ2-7	TGTGCCAGCAGCGCACAGGGGGGATCCTACGAGCAGTACTTC	CASSAQGGSYEQYF
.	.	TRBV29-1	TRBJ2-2	TGCAGCGTTGATGGGACGAACACCGGGGAGCTGTTTTTT	CSVDGTNTGELFF
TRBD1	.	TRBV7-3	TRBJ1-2	TGTGCCAGCAGCTCTCGGACAGGGGTGGATGGCTACACCTTC	CASSSRTGVDGYTF
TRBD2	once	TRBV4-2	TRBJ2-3	TGTGCCAGCAGCCAAGATATAGCGGGGGGCACAGATACGCAGTATTTT	CASSQDIAGGTDTQYF
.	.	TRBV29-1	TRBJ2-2	TGCAGCGTTGAATTTGCGGGACTGAACACCGGGGAGCTGTTTTTT	CSVEFAGLNTGELFF
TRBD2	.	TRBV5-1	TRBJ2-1	TGCGCCAGCAGCTTGGATAGCGGGTACAATGAGCAGTTCTTC	CASSLDSGYNEQFF
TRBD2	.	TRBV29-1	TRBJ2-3	TGCAGCGTTGCCGGGACTAGCGGGGCGTCCACAGATACGCAGTATTTT	CSVAGTSGASTDTQYF
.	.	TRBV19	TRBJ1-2	TGTGCCAGTAGCGCTTTTGAGGGGTCGGGCTATGGCTACACCTTC	CASSAFEGSGYGYTF
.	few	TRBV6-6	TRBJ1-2	TGTGCCAGCAGTTACTCGTCAGGGCGGTATGGCTACACCTTC	CASSYSSGRYGYTF
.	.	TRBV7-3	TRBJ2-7	TGTGCCAGCAGCGATGGGGGGAGCTCCTACGAGCAGTACTTC	CASSDGGSSYEQYF
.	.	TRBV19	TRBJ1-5	TGCTCCTCTGGGGCCTCGGGTTTGAAACAGCCCCAGCATTTT	CSSGASGLKQPQHF
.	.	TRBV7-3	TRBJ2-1	TGTGCCAGCAGCCCCACGGCTGTTTCCTACAATGAGCAGTTCTTC	CASSPTAVSYNEQFF
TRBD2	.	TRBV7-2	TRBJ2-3	TGTGCCAGCAGCTCGAGACTAGCGGGAGGGGCAGATACGCAGTATTTT	CASSSRLAGGADTQYF
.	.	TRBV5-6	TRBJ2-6	TGTGCCAGCAGCTCCCGATCTGGGGCCAACGTCCTGACTTTC	CASSSRSGANVLTF
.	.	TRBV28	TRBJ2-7	TGTGCCAGCAGTTTAGCGGGACAGAGTTCCTACGAGCAGTACTTC	CASSLAGQSSYEQYF
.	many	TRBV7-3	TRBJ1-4	TGTGCCAGCAGCTTAAGCAGGGGAGGTTGGGAAAAACTGTTTTTT	CASSLSRGGWEKLFF
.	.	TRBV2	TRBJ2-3	TGTGCCAGCAGTGTCAGGAGGGGGGACACAGATACGCAGTATTTT	CASSVRRGDTDTQYF
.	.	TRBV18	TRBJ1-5	TGTGCCAGCTCACCGAGGGTCGTCACGGGGGGCCGGTTTAGCAATCAGCCCCAGCATTTT	CASSPRVVTGGRFSNQPQHF
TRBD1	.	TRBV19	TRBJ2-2	TGTGCCAGCTGCGAGGACAGGGGGCGCACCGGGGAGCTGTTTTTT	CASCEDRGRTGELFF
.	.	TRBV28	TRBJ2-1	TGTGCCGCCATACCAAGCCTAGGACGGGAGTCCTACAATGAGCAGTTCTTC	CAAIPSLGRESYNEQFF
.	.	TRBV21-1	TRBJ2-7	TGTGCCAGCCGGGACACCCCCGGGTACTACGAGCAGTACTTC	CASRDTPGYYEQYF
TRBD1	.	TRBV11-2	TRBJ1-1	TGTGCCAGCAGCGCCGCACCTCGGACAGGGGGCATGAACACTGAAGCTTTCTTT	CASSAAPRTGGMNTEAFF
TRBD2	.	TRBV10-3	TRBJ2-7	TGTGCCATCAGGGGCGGACCCGGGACTAGCGGATACGAGCAGTACTTC	CAIRGGPGTSGYEQYF
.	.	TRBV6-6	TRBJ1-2	TGTGCCAGCAGTTACGATGTAGGGAACTATGGCTACACCTTC	CASSYDVGNYGYTF
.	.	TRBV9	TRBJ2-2	TGTGCCAGCAGCGTAGACGGATCGTACACCGGGGAGCTGTTTTTT	CASSVDGSYTGELFF
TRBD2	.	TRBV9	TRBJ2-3	TGTGCCAGCAGCCCCTTTCGGCTAGCGGGGGGCTATAGCACAGATACGCAGTATTTT	CASSPFRLAGGYSTDTQYF
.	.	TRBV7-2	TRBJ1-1	TGTGCCAGCAGCGCACAACGGGGGACTGAAGCTTTCTTT	CASSAQRGTEAFF
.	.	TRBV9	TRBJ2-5	TGTGCCAGCAGCTCAACGTCTCTAGGGGGACAAGAGACCCAGTACTTC	CASSSTSLGGQETQYF
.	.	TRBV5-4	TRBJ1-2	TGTGCCAGCAGCTTCCGGGAAGGGAGTGGCTACACCTTC	CASSFREGSGYTF
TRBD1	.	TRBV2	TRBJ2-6	TGTGCCAGCCAGGAGTTTGGCAGGGGGCTTGGGGCCAACGTCCTGACTTTC	CASQEFGRGLGANVLTF
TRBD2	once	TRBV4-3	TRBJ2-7	TGCGCCAGCAGCCAAGATCCCCTAGCGGGGTTGCCCAGCGAGCAGTACTTC	CASSQDPLAGLPSEQYF
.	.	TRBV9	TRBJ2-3	TGTGCCAGCAGCGTCAAGGAAGATACGCAGTATTTT	CASSVKEDTQYF
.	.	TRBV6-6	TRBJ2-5	TGTGCCAGCAGTTACTCGGGACAACGAGAGACCCAGTACTTC	CASSYSGQRETQYF
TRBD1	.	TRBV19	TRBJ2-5	TGTGCCAGTAGTATTGGGACAGCCCAAGAGACCCAGTACTTC	CASSIGTAQETQYF
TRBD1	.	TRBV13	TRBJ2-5	TGTGCCAGCAGCTCGACAGGGGGCGGGGTGGAGACCCAGTACTTC	CASSSTGGGVETQYF
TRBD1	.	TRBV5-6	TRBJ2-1	TGTGCCAGCAGCATCTTGGGGACAGGGGACTCGTCTGAGCAGTTCTTC	CASSILGTGDSSEQFF
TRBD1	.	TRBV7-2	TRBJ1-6	TGTGCCAGCAGCACCCGACAGGGGTCTTCACCCCTCCACTTT	CASSTRQGSSPLHF
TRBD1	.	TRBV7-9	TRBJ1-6	TGTGCCAGCAGCCCCCAGACAGGGCTTTATCCACCCCTCCACTTT	CASSPQTGLYPPLHF